Listed here are 21 T cell receptor beta chains from one sample, sequenced in a study of cytomegalovirus exposure and HLA in healthy donors. Researchers ran the PCR with 60 Vbeta and 13 Jbeta primers. Clones were read by immunoSEQ multiplex PCR, and TCRdb kept only the in-frame ones, dropping some. The sample lists 150,000 to 200,000 clones; around nine tenths were seen once. Sequenced input: PBMCs. The receptor source for this set is a woman younger than 30 in good health and CMV-seronegative.

The chain employs TRBV30 and TRBJ2-3; 11 bases are a match to TRBD1. Germline lookup yields CDR1 GTSNPN and CDR2 SVGIG (reference sequence). This CDR3 is 16 amino acids long. The ends lost 8 bases at V and 2 bases at J; junction bases unmatched: 12. CDR3 nucleotide sequence: TGTGCCACTAACCTCGGGACAGGGGGACCCACAGATACGCAGTATTTT. Protein product: CATNLGTGGPTDTQYF.

The count of this clone is one. The rearrangement uses TRBV4-1 and TRBJ1-2; D remains unclear. CDR1 is MGHRA, CDR2 YSYEKL, per germline. Trimming pared 2 bases from V and 8 bases from J, leaving 18 bases between. The CDR3 is 15 residues long. In nucleotides, the CDR3 is TGCGCCAGCAGCCAAACTTCCCGTCGCAGGAAAGGCTACACCTTC. The encoded protein is CASSQTSRRRKGYTF.

The chain uses TRBV28 and TRBJ1-2, with 8 bases matching TRBD1. With 2 bases clipped from V and 4 bases from J, the junction kept 6 bases outside the gene matches. Germline V gene data show CDR1 as MDHEN and CDR2 as SYDVKM. There are 15 residues in the CDR3. For the CDR3, the DNA is TGTGCCAGCAGTTTAAGCGGACAGGGTGGCTATGGCTACACCTTC. It translates to CASSLSGQGGYGYTF.

This clone appeared a few times. V is TRBV6-5 and J is TRBJ1-4; D is unresolved. The CDR3 is 14 residues long. The ends were cut back, 6 bases at V and 4 bases at J, with 12 bases in the middle. Germline CDR1 MNHEY, CDR2 SVGAGI. The CDR3: CASRTPGFNEKLFF. CDR3 nucleotides: TGTGCCAGCAGGACCCCAGGCTTTAATGAAAAACTGTTTTTT.

The rearrangement links TRBV7-9 to TRBJ2-1; tentatively, D is TRBD1 (5 bases). The V end lost 3 bases, the J end lost 7 bases, and 13 bases lay between the germline ends. CDR3 length equals 14 residues. In germline, CDR1 is SEHNR, CDR2 FQNEAQ (reference sequence). The CDR3 sequence: CASSFRPQGNEQFF. The CDR3 nucleotides read TGTGCCAGCAGCTTTCGTCCTCAGGGTAATGAGCAGTTCTTC.

V gene TRBV2 combines with J gene TRBJ1-2; 10 bases match TRBD1. The CDR3 is 11 amino acids. After removal of 6 bases from V and 8 bases from J, the junction contained 0 bases not matched to a gene. Germline V gene sequence: CDR1 SNHLY, CDR2 FYNNEI. The CDR3 region has the DNA TGTGCCAGCAGGACAGGGGGCGGCTACACCTTC. Translation gives CASRTGGGYTF.

The chain recombines TRBV5-6 with TRBJ1-2; unclear D gene. The V gene's germline CDR1 is SGHDT and CDR2 YYEEEE. V lost 4 bases to trimming and J lost 5 bases, with 6 bases between them. This CDR3 has 11 residues. This CDR3 is CASSNMYGYTF. Here the CDR3 DNA reads TGTGCCAGCAGCAATATGTATGGCTACACCTTC. The variable domain in full, with the rest retrieved from reference TRBV5-6 and TRBJ1-2, is DAGVTQSPTHLIKTRGQQVTLRCSPKSGHDTVSWYQQALGQGPQFIFQYYEEEERQRGNFPDRFSGHQFPNYSSELNVNALLLGDSALYLCASSNMYGYTFGSGTRLTVV.

The chain employs TRBV28 and TRBJ2-6; D ambiguous. V lost 5 bases to trimming and J lost 0 bases, with 11 bases between them. The germline V gene has CDR1 MDHEN and CDR2 SYDVKM. The CDR3 totals 16 residues. In DNA, the CDR3 is TGTGCCAGCAGTGGATATACGGGCTCTGGGGCCAACGTCCTGACTTTC. The encoded protein is CASSGYTGSGANVLTF.

This clone occurred once. The genes are TRBV9 and TRBJ2-2; 9 bases match TRBD1. Germline values: CDR1 SGDLS, CDR2 YYNGEE. V gave up 0 bases and J gave up 6 bases; unmatched junction bases: 6. CDR3 length: 16 residues. Written as DNA, the CDR3 is TGTGCCAGCAGCGTAGACGGGACAGGGTGGGCCGGGGAGCTGTTTTTT. It yields the protein CASSVDGTGWAGELFF.

CDR3: CASSERAGIPGNTIYF. The CDR3 DNA sequence: TGTGCCAGCAGTGAACGGGCGGGCATCCCTGGAAACACCATATATTTT. This chain links TRBV6-1 with TRBJ1-3; D not resolved. The germline V gene has CDR1 MNHNS and CDR2 SASEGT. The V end was cut by 2 bases, the J end by 2 bases, with 13 bases between. The CDR3 runs to 16 residues.

This clone was seen a few times. The chain links TRBV19 to TRBJ1-5, with a possible D match to TRBD1 (6 bases). V was cut by 5 bases and J by 3 bases, with 14 bases left in between. The CDR3 covers 15 residues. Germline assignment: CDR1 LNHDA and CDR2 SQIVND (reference sequence). As DNA, the CDR3 is TGTGCCAGTAGTTTCCTCAGGGGAAACAATCAGCCCCAGCATTTT. Translation gives CASSFLRGNNQPQHF. Complete variable domain (other parts from reference TRBV19 and TRBJ1-5): DGGITQSPKYLFRKEGQNVTLSCEQNLNHDAMYWYRQDPGQGLRLIYYSQIVNDFQKGDIAEGYSVSREKKESFPLTVTSAQKNPTAFYLCASSFLRGNNQPQHFGDGTRLSIL.

There are a few counts of this clone. At one boundary the junction diverges from the germline segment, which might be a read error. This rearrangement joins TRBV4-1 to TRBJ1-4; 8 bases fit TRBD1. Germline values: CDR1 MGHRA, CDR2 YSYEKL. The CDR3 consists of 14 residues. CDR3: CASSQWGPTGAHLF. CDR3 DNA sequence: TGCGCCAGCAGCCAATGGGGACCGACAGGGGCCCACCTTTTT.

The chain carries TRBV4-1 and TRBJ2-4, with no clear D. Trimming took 1 base from V and 11 from J, leaving 18 bases between them. CDR3 length: 15 residues. Per germline, CDR1 MGHRA and CDR2 YSYEKL. The CDR3, as DNA: TGCGCCAGCAGCCAAGGCCCCGAGATCTCGTACCTTCAGTACTTC. Translated: CASSQGPEISYLQYF.

V usage is TRBV7-6 and J usage is TRBJ2-5; no reliable D call. The DNA matches TRBJ2-7 better at its end, which makes the J call doubtful. The germline V gene encodes CDR1 SGHVS and CDR2 FNYEAQ. CDR3 length: 13 amino acids. The CDR3 here is CASSQKIHYEQYF. The DNA of the CDR3 is TGTGCCAGCAGTCAGAAGATCCACTACGAGCAGTACTTC.

This clone was detected only once. V and J are TRBV14 and TRBJ2-5; tentatively, D is TRBD1 (6 bases). The CDR3 loop spans 17 amino acids. Germline V lookup: CDR1 SGHDN, CDR2 FVKESK. V was trimmed by 1 base and J by 5 bases, leaving 20 bases between them. In DNA, the CDR3 is TGTGCCAGCAGCCAAGTTAGGATTACAGGGTTTCAGGAGACCCAGTACTTC. Translated, it gives CASSQVRITGFQETQYF.

The genes are TRBV10-3 and TRBJ1-1, with 8 bases lining up with TRBD1. V trimming: 3 bases; J trimming: 5 bases; junction bases outside the gene matches: 8. Per germline, CDR1 ENHRY and CDR2 SYGVKD. The CDR3 totals 15 residues. The CDR3 region has the DNA TGTGCCATCAGTGAAGCTGACAGGGGAGGAACTGAAGCTTTCTTT. Amino acids: CAISEADRGGTEAFF.

The chain joins TRBV7-2 to TRBJ2-1; perhaps TRBD2 as D (5 bases). V was clipped by 3 bases and J by 8 bases, with 11 bases between them. The CDR3 consists of 13 residues. CDR1 and CDR2 (germline): SGHTA, FQGNSA. CDR3 DNA: TGTGCCAGCAGCTTTAAAAGCGGTGATGAGCAGTTCTTC. It is translated as CASSFKSGDEQFF.

In this sample, this clone turned up a few times. V gene TRBV5-6 combines with J gene TRBJ1-3, with D possibly being TRBD1 (6 bases). The V end was cut by 3 bases, the J end by 2 bases, with 18 bases between. Germline V gene lookup returns CDR1 SGHDT and CDR2 YYEEEE. The CDR3 has 17 amino acids. The CDR3 protein is CASSSASTGNTGNTIYF. CDR3 DNA sequence: TGTGCCAGCAGCTCCGCTTCAACAGGGAATACTGGAAACACCATATATTTT.

A note on this clone: Sequence at one end of the junction differs from germline and may be a read error. V gene TRBV7-9 combines with J gene TRBJ1-1; 7 bases are shared with TRBD1. The CDR3 runs 12 residues. Germline V gene sequence: CDR1 SEHNR, CDR2 FQNEAQ (reference sequence). CDR3 loop: CSSSSGGSEAFF. The CDR3, as DNA: TGTTCCAGCAGCTCAGGGGGGTCTGAAGCTTTCTTT.

The genes are TRBV19 and TRBJ1-1, with a possible D match to TRBD1 (5 bases). Per the germline V gene, CDR1 is LNHDA and CDR2 is SQIVND (reference sequence). The ends were cut back, 8 bases at V and 3 bases at J, with 13 bases in the middle. There are 13 residues in the CDR3. The chain's CDR3 is CASSFQGHTEAFF. The CDR3 coding sequence is TGTGCCAGTTCGTTCCAGGGTCACACTGAAGCTTTCTTT.

This clone was counted between two and nine times. V is TRBV5-1 and J is TRBJ1-2; D call uncertain. This CDR3 contains 16 residues. The V end lost 1 base, the J end lost 8 bases, and 21 bases lay between the germline ends. Germline CDR1 reads SGHRS; CDR2 reads YFSETQ. The CDR3 DNA is TGCGCCAGCAGCTTGAACGGCGAGGGATGGACGTCGGGCTACACCTTC. Its translation: CASSLNGEGWTSGYTF. Combining the CDR3 with reference TRBV5-1 and TRBJ1-2 gives the whole variable domain KAGVTQTPRYLIKTRGQQVTLSCSPISGHRSVSWYQQTPGQGLQFLFEYFSETQRNKGNFPGRFSGRQFSNSRSEMNVSTLELGDSALYLCASSLNGEGWTSGYTFGSGTRLTVV.